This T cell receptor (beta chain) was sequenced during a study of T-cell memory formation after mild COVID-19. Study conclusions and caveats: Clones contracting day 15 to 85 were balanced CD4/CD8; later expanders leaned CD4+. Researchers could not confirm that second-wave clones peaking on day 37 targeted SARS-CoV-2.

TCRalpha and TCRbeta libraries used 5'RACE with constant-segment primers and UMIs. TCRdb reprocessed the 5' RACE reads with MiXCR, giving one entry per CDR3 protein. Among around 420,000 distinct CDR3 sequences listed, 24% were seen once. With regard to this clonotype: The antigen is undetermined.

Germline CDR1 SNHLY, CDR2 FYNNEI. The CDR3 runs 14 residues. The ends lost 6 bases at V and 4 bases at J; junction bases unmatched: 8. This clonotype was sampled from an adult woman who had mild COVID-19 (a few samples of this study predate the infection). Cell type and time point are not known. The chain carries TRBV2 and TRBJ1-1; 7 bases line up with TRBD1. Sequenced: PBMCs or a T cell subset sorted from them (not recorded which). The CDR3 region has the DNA TGTGCCAGCAGCGACCGACAGGGCCCCACTGAAGCTTTCTTT. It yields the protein CASSDRQGPTEAFF.